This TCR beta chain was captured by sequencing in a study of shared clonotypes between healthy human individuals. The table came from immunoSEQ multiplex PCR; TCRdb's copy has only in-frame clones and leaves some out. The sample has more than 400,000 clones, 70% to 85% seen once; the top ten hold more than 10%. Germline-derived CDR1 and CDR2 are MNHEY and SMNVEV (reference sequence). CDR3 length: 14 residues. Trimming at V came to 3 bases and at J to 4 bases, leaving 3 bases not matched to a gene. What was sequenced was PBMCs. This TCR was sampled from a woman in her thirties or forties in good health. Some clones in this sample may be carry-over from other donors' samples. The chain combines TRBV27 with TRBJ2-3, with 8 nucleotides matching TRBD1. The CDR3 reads CASSFSTGADTQYF. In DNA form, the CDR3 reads TGTGCCAGCAGTTTTTCGACAGGGGCAGATACGCAGTATTTT.